This is a list of T cell receptor beta chains from one sample in a study of early T cells in non-severe SARS-CoV-2 infection. TCRdb re-called the 5' RACE reads with MiXCR, one entry per CDR3 protein. This table holds tens of thousands of distinct CDR3 sequences, roughly 13% found once. Source material: whole blood. The receptors were gathered from an adult who was a healthcare worker with PCR-confirmed SARS-CoV-2 infection or an uninfected control (not recorded which). The CDR3 runs from the conserved cysteine through the conserved F or W. The D gene is left open where the match is weak. Part of the rows lack a size; the others show once, few, many or a class for expanded clones.

J gene	CDR3 length	D gene	V gene	clone size	CDR3 protein	CDR3 DNA
TRBJ2-3	14	NA	TRBV20-1	few	CSARDIGGTDTQYF	TGCAGTGCTAGAGATATAGGAGGCACAGATACGCAGTATTTT
TRBJ1-1	13	TRBD1	TRBV7-9	many	CASSMTGYTEAFF	TGTGCCAGCAGCATGACAGGGTACACTGAAGCTTTCTTT
TRBJ2-5	14	NA	TRBV7-2	NA	CASSPPVLWGTQYF	TGTGCCAGCAGTCCGCCCGTACTATGGGGCACCCAGTACTTC
TRBJ2-1	15	NA	TRBV9	many	CASSVATSSYNEQFF	TGTGCCAGCAGCGTAGCGACAAGCTCCTACAATGAGCAGTTCTTC
TRBJ2-1	17	TRBD2	TRBV29-1	few	CSVQGLAGARSYNEQFF	TGCAGCGTTCAGGGACTAGCGGGAGCCCGCTCCTACAATGAGCAGTTCTTC
TRBJ2-3	15	TRBD2	TRBV19	few	CASSRTSDTLGTQYF	TGTGCCAGTAGTCGGACTAGCGATACACTTGGTACGCAGTATTTT
TRBJ2-1	12	TRBD1	TRBV29-1	few	CSAGTEFNEQFF	TGCAGCGCCGGGACAGAATTTAATGAGCAGTTCTTC
TRBJ1-2	14	NA	TRBV2	many	CASSGGTGTDGYTF	TGTGCCAGCAGTGGCGGGACGGGGACTGATGGCTACACCTTC
TRBJ2-7	14	TRBD2	TRBV7-9	few	CASSSGTSSYEQYF	TGTGCCAGCAGCTCCGGGACTAGCTCCTACGAGCAGTACTTC
TRBJ1-6	15	NA	TRBV20-1	NA	CSARIQGRNNSPLHF	TGCAGTGCGCGGATACAGGGAAGAAACAATTCACCCCTCCACTTT
TRBJ2-2	13	NA	TRBV29-1	NA	CSAPDRNTGELFF	TGCAGCGCCCCGGACCGGAACACCGGGGAGCTGTTTTTT
TRBJ1-2	12	NA	TRBV29-1	NA	CSVVGEIEGYTF	TGCAGCGTTGTTGGGGAGATAGAGGGCTACACCTTC
TRBJ2-3	18	TRBD2	TRBV7-8	many	CASSSPTTGGGATDTQYF	TGTGCCAGCAGCTCGCCCACGACGGGCGGGGGGGCAACAGATACGCAGTATTTT
TRBJ2-7	14	TRBD1	TRBV2	NA	CASRGQRGSYEQYF	TGTGCCAGCAGGGGACAGAGGGGTTCCTACGAGCAGTACTTC
TRBJ2-1	16	NA	TRBV5-1	NA	CASSRDRGLSYNEQFF	TGCGCCAGCAGCCGGGACCGGGGGCTCTCCTACAATGAGCAGTTCTTC
TRBJ2-3	14	TRBD2	TRBV9	few	CASSARLALDTQYF	TGTGCCAGCAGCGCTAGACTAGCGTTAGATACGCAGTATTTT
TRBJ2-1	13	NA	TRBV5-5	NA	CASSLVLYNEQFF	TGTGCCAGCAGCTTGGTACTCTACAATGAGCAGTTCTTC
TRBJ2-7	15	TRBD1	TRBV28	NA	CASRLRDRNSYEQYF	TGTGCCAGCAGGCTCCGGGACAGGAACTCCTACGAGCAGTACTTC
TRBJ2-4	14	NA	TRBV7-6	NA	CASSPPGMGNIQYF	TGTGCCAGCAGCCCCCCAGGAATGGGGAACATTCAGTACTTC
TRBJ2-5	15	TRBD1	TRBV20-1	NA	CSARPETGPLGTQYF	TGCAGTGCTAGGCCAGAGACAGGGCCCCTAGGGACCCAGTACTTC
TRBJ2-7	13	NA	TRBV3-1	NA	CASSQEWWHEQYF	TGTGCCAGCAGCCAAGAGTGGTGGCACGAGCAGTACTTC
TRBJ2-1	18	TRBD2	TRBV5-1	few	CASSSNSLSGSHLNEQFF	TGCGCCAGCAGCTCGAACTCCCTTAGCGGGTCCCATCTGAATGAGCAGTTCTTC
TRBJ1-4	14	NA	TRBV18	few	CASSRRLENEKLFF	TGTGCCAGCTCACGTCGGCTCGAGAATGAAAAACTGTTTTTT
TRBJ1-2	14	TRBD1	TRBV20-1	NA	CSAGGQGAYDGYTF	TGCAGTGCTGGTGGACAGGGGGCGTACGATGGCTACACCTTC
TRBJ1-1	13	NA	TRBV2	NA	CASSGTAATEAFF	TGTGCCAGCAGTGGGACAGCAGCCACTGAAGCTTTCTTT
TRBJ2-7	12	NA	TRBV29-1	NA	CSVELSSYEQYF	TGCAGCGTTGAACTTAGCTCCTACGAGCAGTACTTC
TRBJ1-2	12	NA	TRBV7-9	many	CASSLNVDGYTF	TGTGCCAGCAGCTTAAATGTGGATGGCTACACCTTC
TRBJ1-5	15	TRBD1	TRBV5-1	few	CASSLTTGEYQPQHF	TGCGCCAGCAGCTTGACGACAGGGGAATATCAGCCCCAGCATTTT
TRBJ2-2	17	TRBD2	TRBV24-1	few	CATGEVGAGGPVGELFF	TGTGCCACAGGAGAGGTCGGCGCGGGAGGGCCGGTAGGGGAGCTGTTTTTT
TRBJ2-1	18	TRBD2	TRBV9	NA	CASSVGSSGGALRNEQFF	TGTGCCAGCAGCGTAGGGTCTAGCGGGGGGGCTTTAAGGAATGAGCAGTTCTTC
TRBJ1-5	14	NA	TRBV6-5	NA	CASSYARSNQPQHF	TGTGCCAGCAGTTACGCACGGAGCAATCAGCCCCAGCATTTT
TRBJ1-4	15	NA	TRBV6-6	NA	CASSYDRTPNEKLFF	TGTGCCAGCAGTTACGACAGAACGCCTAATGAAAAACTGTTTTTT
TRBJ2-2	15	NA	TRBV11-2	few	CASSLGPGALGELFF	TGTGCCAGCAGCTTAGGGCCAGGGGCACTCGGGGAGCTGTTTTTT
TRBJ2-1	18	TRBD2	TRBV19	many	CASSIPPGAGGPDNEQFF	TGTGCCAGTAGTATCCCACCGGGAGCGGGAGGGCCCGACAATGAGCAGTTCTTC
TRBJ2-2	12	NA	TRBV7-6	few	CASSPSPGELFF	TGTGCCAGCAGCCCCAGCCCCGGGGAGCTGTTTTTT
TRBJ2-1	17	NA	TRBV7-9	few	CASTIPPAAGRDNEQFF	TGTGCCAGCACCATACCTCCTGCGGCGGGGAGAGACAATGAGCAGTTCTTC
TRBJ2-2	13	NA	TRBV24-1	many	CATSGGQPGELFF	TGTGCCACGTCTGGCGGTCAACCCGGGGAGCTGTTTTTT
TRBJ2-1	16	TRBD1	TRBV29-1	many	CSVEDADRAYYNEQFF	TGCAGCGTTGAAGACGCCGACAGGGCCTACTACAATGAGCAGTTCTTC
TRBJ2-1	14	NA	TRBV7-8	few	CASSPKGSHNEQFF	TGTGCCAGCAGCCCAAAGGGCTCCCACAATGAGCAGTTCTTC
TRBJ2-7	17	NA	TRBV6-5	few	CASSSRPQQGWAYEQYF	TGTGCCAGCAGTTCTCGTCCCCAACAGGGATGGGCCTACGAGCAGTACTTC
TRBJ1-4	15	NA	TRBV7-9	NA	CASSLGAAGNEKLFF	TGTGCCAGCAGCTTAGGGGCAGCGGGGAATGAAAAACTGTTTTTT
TRBJ1-5	13	NA	TRBV6-5	few	CASSYSGYQPQHF	TGTGCCAGCAGTTACTCGGGGTATCAGCCCCAGCATTTT
TRBJ2-1	14	NA	TRBV20-1	few	CSAQKRVSYNEQFF	TGCAGTGCTCAAAAGCGGGTATCCTACAATGAGCAGTTCTTC
TRBJ2-1	11	TRBD1	TRBV2	NA	CASNDRVKQFF	TGTGCCAGCAATGACAGGGTGAAGCAGTTCTTC
TRBJ2-7	14	TRBD2	TRBV6-1	NA	CASSISGTNYEQYF	TGTGCCAGCAGTATCTCCGGGACTAACTACGAGCAGTACTTC
TRBJ2-2	14	NA	TRBV20-1	few	CSARSGGGTGELFF	TGCAGTGCTAGATCCGGGGGAGGCACCGGGGAGCTGTTTTTT
TRBJ1-2	13	NA	TRBV14	many	CASSHTRGDGYTF	TGTGCCAGCAGCCATACCAGGGGCGATGGCTACACCTTC
TRBJ2-7	15	NA	TRBV2	many	CASRLGLNPSYEQYF	TGTGCCAGCAGATTAGGACTGAATCCCTCCTACGAGCAGTACTTC
TRBJ2-7	15	NA	TRBV19	many	CASSAGPPGEYEQYF	TGTGCCAGCAGCGCGGGTCCCCCGGGGGAGTACGAGCAGTACTTC
TRBJ2-1	14	NA	TRBV18	NA	CASSSWDGNNEQFF	TGTGCCAGCTCAAGTTGGGACGGGAACAATGAGCAGTTCTTC
TRBJ2-7	16	TRBD2	TRBV5-1	many	CASSLSASGPNYEQYF	TGCGCCAGCAGCTTGAGCGCTAGCGGGCCCAACTACGAGCAGTACTTC
TRBJ1-3	15	TRBD1	TRBV2	many	CASSARQGQGNTIYF	TGTGCCAGCAGTGCCAGACAGGGACAGGGTAACACCATATATTTT
TRBJ2-7	9	NA	TRBV28	NA	CASTWRQYF	TGTGCCAGCACTTGGAGGCAGTACTTC
TRBJ2-3	15	TRBD2	TRBV7-9	many	CASSPRGEGTDTQYF	TGTGCCAGCAGCCCCCGGGGGGAAGGCACAGATACGCAGTATTTT
TRBJ1-3	14	NA	TRBV19	many	CASSSRNPGNTIYF	TGTGCCAGTAGTTCACGGAACCCCGGAAACACCATATATTTT
TRBJ2-5	15	NA	TRBV5-1	few	CASSPLSGGSETQYF	TGCGCCAGCAGCCCCCTTTCAGGAGGTTCCGAGACCCAGTACTTC
TRBJ1-1	13	TRBD1	TRBV3-1	few	CASSRQGEAGVFF	TGTGCCAGCAGCCGCCAGGGGGAGGCAGGAGTTTTCTTT
TRBJ2-7	12	NA	TRBV5-5	many	CASSLGHRSLDF	TGTGCCAGCAGCTTGGGGCACAGAAGCCTGGACTTC